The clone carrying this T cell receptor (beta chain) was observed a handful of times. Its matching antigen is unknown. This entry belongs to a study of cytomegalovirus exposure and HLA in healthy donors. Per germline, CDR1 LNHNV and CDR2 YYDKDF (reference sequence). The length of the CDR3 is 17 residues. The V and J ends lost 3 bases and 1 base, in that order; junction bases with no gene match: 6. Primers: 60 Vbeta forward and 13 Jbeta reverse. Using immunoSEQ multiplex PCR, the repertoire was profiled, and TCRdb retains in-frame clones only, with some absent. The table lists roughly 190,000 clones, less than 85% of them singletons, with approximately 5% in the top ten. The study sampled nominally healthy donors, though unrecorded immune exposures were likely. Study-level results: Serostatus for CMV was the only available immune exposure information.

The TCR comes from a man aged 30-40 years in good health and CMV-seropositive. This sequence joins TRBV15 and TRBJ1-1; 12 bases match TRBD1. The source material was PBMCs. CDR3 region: CATSSGTGGFGNTEAFF. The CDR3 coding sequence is TGTGCCACCAGCAGCGGGACAGGGGGCTTTGGGAACACTGAAGCTTTCTTT. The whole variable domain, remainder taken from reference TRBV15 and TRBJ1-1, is DAMVIQNPRYQVTQFGKPVTLSCSQTLNHNVMYWYQQKSSQAPKLLFHYYDKDFNNEADTPDNFQSRRPNTSFCFLDIRSPGLGDTAMYLCATSSGTGGFGNTEAFFGQGTRLTVV.